The sequence of this T cell receptor (beta chain) was determined in a study of cytomegalovirus exposure and HLA in healthy donors. Study background: Sequencing of 150 million to 200 million T cells in an earlier analysis found some 100 million unique TCR beta sequences.

Germline values: CDR1 LGHNT, CDR2 FRNRAP. The CDR3 is 20 amino acids. Trimming cost V 0 bases and J 2 bases; bases outside gene matches: 14. This clone came up a few times. The antigen remains unidentified. PCR used 60 Vbeta primers and 13 Jbeta primers. The repertoire was sequenced with immunoSEQ multiplex PCR; TCRdb's copy has only in-frame clones and lacks some. Here the sample spans about 130,000 clones, around 76% being singletons. Findings and caveats of the study: It was about 150 TCR beta chains that were listed as cytomegalovirus-associated. Researchers reported in a later analysis that common viral pathogens appeared linked to several top clusters.

V usage is TRBV12-5 and J usage is TRBJ2-3; 10 bases line up with TRBD1. The TCR sequence derives from a woman aged 55-69 years in good health and CMV-seropositive. The specimen sequenced was PBMCs. In nucleotides, the CDR3 is TGTGCTAGTGGTTTGGTACTTTTACGGATGGGACAGGGGTCCACAGATACGCAGTATTTT. Its translation: CASGLVLLRMGQGSTDTQYF.